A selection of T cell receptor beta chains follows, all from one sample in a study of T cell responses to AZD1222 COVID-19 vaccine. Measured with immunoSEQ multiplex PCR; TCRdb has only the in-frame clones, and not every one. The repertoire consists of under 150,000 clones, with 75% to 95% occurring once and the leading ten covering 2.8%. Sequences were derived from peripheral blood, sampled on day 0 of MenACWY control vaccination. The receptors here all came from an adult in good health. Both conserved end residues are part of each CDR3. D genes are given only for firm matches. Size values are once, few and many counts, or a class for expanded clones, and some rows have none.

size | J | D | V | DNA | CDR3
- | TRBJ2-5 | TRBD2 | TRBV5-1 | TGCGCCAGCAGCTTGAGCCCTAGCGGGGAGGGCGAGACCCAGTACTTC | CASSLSPSGEGETQYF
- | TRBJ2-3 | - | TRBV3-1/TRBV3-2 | TGTGCCAGCAGCCGGGACCCCGAGGCGGCAGATACGCAGTATTTT | CASSRDPEAADTQYF
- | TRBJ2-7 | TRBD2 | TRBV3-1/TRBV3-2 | TGTGCCAGCAGCCAAGAACGGCTAGCGGGGGGAAATTACGAGCAGTACTTC | CASSQERLAGGNYEQYF
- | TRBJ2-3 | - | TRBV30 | TGTGCCTGGAGGAGGGGCCAGGGCACAGATACGCAGTATTTT | CAWRRGQGTDTQYF
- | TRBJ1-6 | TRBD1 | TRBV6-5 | TGTGCCAGCAGTTACGGGACAGTCACATCACCCCTCCACTTT | CASSYGTVTSPLHF
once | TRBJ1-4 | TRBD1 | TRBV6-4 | TGTGCCAGCAGGAAGGACAGGGGGCATGAAAAACTGTTTTTT | CASRKDRGHEKLFF
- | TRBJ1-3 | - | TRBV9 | TGTGCCAGCAGCGCAGAGATCGCAGGGTCATTCGGAAACACCATATATTTT | CASSAEIAGSFGNTIYF
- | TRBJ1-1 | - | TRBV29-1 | TGCAGCGTTGCGGACTACACTGAAGCTTTCTTT | CSVADYTEAFF
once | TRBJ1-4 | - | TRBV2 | TGTGCCAGCTGCCTGATACAGGGAACTAATGAAAAACTGTTTTTT | CASCLIQGTNEKLFF
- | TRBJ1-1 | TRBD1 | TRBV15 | TGTGCCACCAGCGGACAGGGGGCTAGCACTGAAGCTTTCTTT | CATSGQGASTEAFF
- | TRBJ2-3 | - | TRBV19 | TGTGCCAGTAGGCAGTCAGGCGATACGCAGTATTTT | CASRQSGDTQYF
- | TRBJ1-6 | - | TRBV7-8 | TGTGCCAGCAGCTTAGAAAGGTTGGATAATTCACCCCTCCACTTT | CASSLERLDNSPLHF
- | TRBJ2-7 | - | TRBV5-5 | TGTGCCAGCAGCTTGTCGCAGTCCACCTACGAGCAGTACTTC | CASSLSQSTYEQYF
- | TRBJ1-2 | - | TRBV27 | TGTGCCAGCAGTTTAAAGGGGGGGCGAGGCTACACCTTC | CASSLKGGRGYTF
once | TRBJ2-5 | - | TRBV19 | TGTGCCAGTAAGAAAGGCAGATCTTACCAAGAGACCCAGTACTTC | CASKKGRSYQETQYF
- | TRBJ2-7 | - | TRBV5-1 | TGCGCCAGCAGCTTATCACCGGGCCCCTACGAGCAGTACTTC | CASSLSPGPYEQYF
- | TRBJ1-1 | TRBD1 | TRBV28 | TGTGCCAGCAGCAGCCCCGACAGGGTTGGGACTGAAGCTTTCTTT | CASSSPDRVGTEAFF
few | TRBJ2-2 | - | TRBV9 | TGTGCCAGCAGCGTAGTAGGAGGGGGGCCCACCGGGGAGCTGTTTTTT | CASSVVGGGPTGELFF
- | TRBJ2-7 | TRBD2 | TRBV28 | TGTGCCAGCAGTCCCTCATCCGGGGGGGACCTTTACGAGCAGTACTTC | CASSPSSGGDLYEQYF